This TCR beta chain stems from a study of T-cell memory formation after mild COVID-19. TCRdb ran MiXCR on the 5' RACE reads and lists one entry per CDR3 protein. The sample consists of roughly 450,000 distinct CDR3 sequences, 15% to 20% of them appearing once. Trimming pared 5 bases from V and 0 bases from J, leaving 16 bases between. Germline assignment: CDR1 SGHVS and CDR2 FQNEAQ. The CDR3 is 16 amino acids. This clonotype showed up just a few times. Specimen: PBMCs or a T cell subset sorted from them (not recorded which). This clonotype was sampled from an adult woman who had mild COVID-19 (a few samples of this study predate the infection). Cell type and time point are not known. The V and J genes are TRBV7-8 and TRBJ1-2; possibly TRBD1 for D (5 bases). The CDR3 is CASSAGWDRTNYGYTF. The CDR3 coding sequence is TGTGCCAGCAGCGCAGGGTGGGACCGAACTAACTATGGCTACACCTTC.